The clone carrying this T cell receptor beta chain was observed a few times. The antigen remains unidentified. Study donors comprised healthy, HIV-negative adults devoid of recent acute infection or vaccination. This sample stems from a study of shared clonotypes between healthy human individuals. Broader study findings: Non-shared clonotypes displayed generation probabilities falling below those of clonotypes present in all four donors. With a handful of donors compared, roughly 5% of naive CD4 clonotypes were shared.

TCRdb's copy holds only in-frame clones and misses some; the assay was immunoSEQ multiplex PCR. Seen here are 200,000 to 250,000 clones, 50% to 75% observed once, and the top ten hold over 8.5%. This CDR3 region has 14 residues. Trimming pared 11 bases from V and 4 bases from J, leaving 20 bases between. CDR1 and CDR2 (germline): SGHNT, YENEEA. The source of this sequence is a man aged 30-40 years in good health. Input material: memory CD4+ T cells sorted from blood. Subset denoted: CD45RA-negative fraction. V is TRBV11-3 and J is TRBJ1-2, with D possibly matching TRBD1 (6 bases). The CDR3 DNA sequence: TGTGCCCGATTGGGGACACCGCGGGGCTATGGCTACACCTTC. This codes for CARLGTPRGYGYTF.